One T cell receptor (beta chain) is described in this entry. This sample stems from a study of blood T cell repertoires in COVID-19. Germline V gene lookup returns CDR1 SGHDT and CDR2 YYEEEE. V lost 0 bases to trimming and J lost 6 bases; unmatched junction nucleotides: 0. This CDR3 has 13 residues. Produced via immunoSEQ multiplex PCR; TCRdb's table is partial and in-frame only. The top ten clones hold around a third of a sample with 15,000 to 17,000 clones, under 85% of them seen once. The specimen was peripheral blood. The receptor's source is a man between 65 and 85 years old with active or convalescent COVID-19. The chain has TRBV5-6 and TRBJ1-1, with 9 bases aligning to TRBD1. In nucleotides, the CDR3 is TGTGCCAGCAGCTTGGACAGGGGGCCTGAAGCTTTCTTT. Protein sequence: CASSLDRGPEAFF.